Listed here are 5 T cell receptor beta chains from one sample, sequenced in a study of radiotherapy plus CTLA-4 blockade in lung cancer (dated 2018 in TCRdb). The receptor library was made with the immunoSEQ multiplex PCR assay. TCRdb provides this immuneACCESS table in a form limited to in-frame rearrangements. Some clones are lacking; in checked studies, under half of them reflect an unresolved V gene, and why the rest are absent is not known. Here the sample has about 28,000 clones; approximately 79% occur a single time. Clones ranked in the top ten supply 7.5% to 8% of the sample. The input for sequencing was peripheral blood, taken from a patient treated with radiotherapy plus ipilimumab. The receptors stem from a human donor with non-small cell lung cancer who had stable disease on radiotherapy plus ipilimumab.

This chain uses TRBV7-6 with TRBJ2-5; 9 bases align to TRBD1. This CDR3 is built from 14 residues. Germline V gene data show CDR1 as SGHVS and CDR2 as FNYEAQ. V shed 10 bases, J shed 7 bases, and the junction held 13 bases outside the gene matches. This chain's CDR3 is CATSSGTGPGTQYF. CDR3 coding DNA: TGTGCCACAAGCTCCGGGACAGGGCCCGGGACCCAGTACTTC.

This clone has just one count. The CDR3: CASSTPGGGLHF. DNA of the CDR3: TGTGCCAGCAGCACCCCCGGTGGGGGCCTCCACTTT. The chain links TRBV7-2 to TRBJ1-6, with D perhaps matching TRBD1 (5 bases). V gave up 5 bases and J gave up 15 bases, with 14 bases separating them. This CDR3 contains 12 residues. CDR1 and CDR2 (germline): SGHTA, FQGNSA.

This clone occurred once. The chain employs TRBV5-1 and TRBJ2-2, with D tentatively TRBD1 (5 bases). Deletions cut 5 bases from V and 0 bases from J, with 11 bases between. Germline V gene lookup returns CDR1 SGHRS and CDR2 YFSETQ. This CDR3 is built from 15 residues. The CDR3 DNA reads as TGCGCCAGCAGTTTGACAGTTCCGAACACCGGGGAGCTGTTTTTT. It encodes CASSLTVPNTGELFF.

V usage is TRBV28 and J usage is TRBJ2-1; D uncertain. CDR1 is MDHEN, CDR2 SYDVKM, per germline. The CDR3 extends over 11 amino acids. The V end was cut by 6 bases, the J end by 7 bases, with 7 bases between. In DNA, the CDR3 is TGTGCCAGCAGCCCCCGGAATGAGCAGTTCTTC. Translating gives CASSPRNEQFF.

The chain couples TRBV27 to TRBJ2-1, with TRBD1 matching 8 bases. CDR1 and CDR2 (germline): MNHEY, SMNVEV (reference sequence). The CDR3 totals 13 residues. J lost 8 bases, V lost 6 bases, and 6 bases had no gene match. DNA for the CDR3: TGTGCCAGCAGACGACAGGGGAACGATGAGCAGTTCTTC. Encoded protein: CASRRQGNDEQFF.